Listed below are T cell receptor beta chains from one sample, sequenced in a study of CD8+ T cells in alopecia areata. Measured with immunoSEQ multiplex PCR; TCRdb has only the in-frame clones, and not every one. The table records over 85,000 clones, roughly 64% of them present only once. The starting material was CD8+ T cells sorted from blood, obtained at week 4, from a patient treated with tofacitinib. The receptors were gathered from a human donor with alopecia areata. Each CDR3 is given with its conserved first and last residue. A D gene is named only where the DNA matches it firmly. The size field is filled for only some rows; it gives once, few, many or a size class.

>TRBJ2-7|.|TRBD1|TRBV4-3
TGCGCCAGCAGCCGGGACAGTCGCTACGAGCAGTACTTC
CASSRDSRYEQYF
>TRBJ1-1|.|.|TRBV7-8
TGTGCCAGCAGCTTAGGATTTATCGTGAACACTGAAGCTTTCTTT
CASSLGFIVNTEAFF
>TRBJ2-4|few|.|TRBV29-1
TGCAGCGTTGAAGGTCTGGAAAACATTCAGTACTTC
CSVEGLENIQYF
>TRBJ2-3|few|TRBD1|TRBV23-1
TGCGCCAGCAGTCCCCGAACAGGGGGCACAGATACGCAGTATTTT
CASSPRTGGTDTQYF
>TRBJ2-1|.|TRBD1|TRBV30
TGTGCCTGGAAGGACAGGGGTTCCTACAATGAGCAGTTCTTC
CAWKDRGSYNEQFF
>TRBJ2-5|once|.|TRBV4-2
TGTGCCAGCAGCCAGTCCGAAGGCGAGTCCCAGTACTTC
CASSQSEGESQYF
>TRBJ1-6|.|TRBD1|TRBV5-6
TGTGCCAGCAGCCCACGGGACAGGGACTATTCACCCCTCCACTTT
CASSPRDRDYSPLHF
>TRBJ2-3|few|.|TRBV5-6
TGTGCCAGCAGCCAAGACCCGACAAGCCCCACAGATACGCAGTATTTT
CASSQDPTSPTDTQYF
>TRBJ2-3|.|TRBD2|TRBV7-9
TGTGCCAGCAGCGACAGCGGGGGTGTCTCAGATCCCACAGATACGCAGTATTTT
CASSDSGGVSDPTDTQYF
>TRBJ2-7|few|.|TRBV4-3
TGCGCCAGCAGCCAAGGCACCGGGACGGTAACCTACGAGCAGTACTTC
CASSQGTGTVTYEQYF
>TRBJ2-1|.|.|TRBV7-3
TGTGCCAGCAGCTTATTTGGAGGCGATGAGCAGTTCTTC
CASSLFGGDEQFF
>TRBJ1-5|.|.|TRBV4-1
TGCGCCAGCAGCCCCCGAAACACAGGGTTCGAGGGTAATCAGCCCCAGCATTTT
CASSPRNTGFEGNQPQHF
>TRBJ2-5|.|TRBD2|TRBV4-3
TGCGCCAGCAGCCCCCCCCGCCTGGGACTAACGCGGCGGGAGACCCAGTACTTC
CASSPPRLGLTRRETQYF
>TRBJ1-1|.|TRBD1|TRBV7-2
TGTGCCAGCAGCCGAGGGACAGTGGTGAACACTGAAGCTTTCTTT
CASSRGTVVNTEAFF
>TRBJ2-1|few|TRBD2|TRBV27
TGTGCCAGCGGAGCGGGAGGGCCGACCCATGAGCAGTTCTTC
CASGAGGPTHEQFF
>TRBJ2-7|once|.|TRBV5-1
TGCGCCAGCAGCTTGGATCCCGGGATCGACTACGAGCAGTACTTC
CASSLDPGIDYEQYF
>TRBJ2-7|once|.|TRBV30
TGTGCCTGGAGTGTGACGCGGGCCCCGTACGAGCAGTACTTC
CAWSVTRAPYEQYF
>TRBJ1-2|.|TRBD1|TRBV29-1
TGCAGCGTTGGGACAGGGAGACCATCTAACTATGGCTACACCTTC
CSVGTGRPSNYGYTF
>TRBJ2-1|few|TRBD2|TRBV28
TGTGCCAGCAGTTTATTTAGCGGGAGGGGTAATGAGCAGTTCTTC
CASSLFSGRGNEQFF
>TRBJ1-2|.|TRBD1|TRBV29-1
TGCAGCGTAGGGACAGGGAGGGGAGTTAATGGCTACACCTTC
CSVGTGRGVNGYTF
>TRBJ2-3|.|TRBD2|TRBV7-2
TGTGCCAGCAGCTCCCTAGCGGGGGGAGTGTCAGATACGCAGTATTTT
CASSSLAGGVSDTQYF
>TRBJ2-7|.|.|TRBV4-3
TGCGCCAGCAGCCAAGCCGGGACTGGGGCCTACGAGCAGTACTTC
CASSQAGTGAYEQYF
>TRBJ1-2|.|.|TRBV6-6
TGTGCCATCTCGGGTGGGGTCCACTATGGCTACACCTTC
CAISGGVHYGYTF
>TRBJ1-1|few|.|TRBV4-3
TGCGCCAGCAGCCAAGGGCCGGGGGCCCTGAACACTGAAGCTTTCTTT
CASSQGPGALNTEAFF
>TRBJ1-1|.|.|TRBV4-1
TGCGCCAGCAGCCAAACGGGAGGGCTCATGAACACTGAAGCTTTCTTT
CASSQTGGLMNTEAFF
>TRBJ2-3|.|.|TRBV13
TGTGCCAGCAGCCCTCTTGGTGGGACAAGCACAGATACGCAGTATTTT
CASSPLGGTSTDTQYF
>TRBJ1-2|.|.|TRBV7-3
TGTGCCAGCAGCCCGACGGGACGGACAAACTATGGCTACACCTTC
CASSPTGRTNYGYTF
>TRBJ2-3|.|TRBD2|TRBV27
TGTGCCAGCAGCGAATTAGCGGGAGGGACAGATACGCAGTATTTT
CASSELAGGTDTQYF
>TRBJ2-7|few|.|TRBV9
TGTGCCAGCAGCGTGGGTCAGGGCGGCTACGAGCAGTACTTC
CASSVGQGGYEQYF
>TRBJ1-2|.|.|TRBV4-1
TGCGCCAGCAGCCAAGTTGTGGGGTCCTCCGGGGGCTACACCTTC
CASSQVVGSSGGYTF
>TRBJ1-2|.|.|TRBV7-3
TGTGCCAGCAGCTTAACGGGGAGGGATGGCTACACCTTC
CASSLTGRDGYTF
>TRBJ2-3|.|.|TRBV4-3
TGCGCCAGCAGCCAAGAACTAGCAGGGGCGGTTACAGATACGCAGTATTTT
CASSQELAGAVTDTQYF
>TRBJ2-7|.|TRBD2|TRBV28
TGTGCCAGCAGTTTGACTAGCGGGGGACCCTACGAGCAGTACTTC
CASSLTSGGPYEQYF
>TRBJ2-3|.|.|TRBV15
TGTGCCACCAGCAGAAACCCCCCCTCAGATACGCAGTATTTT
CATSRNPPSDTQYF
>TRBJ1-1|.|.|TRBV4-1
TGCGCCAGCAGCCAAGAATCGGGGAGGCGGAACACTGAAGCTTTCTTT
CASSQESGRRNTEAFF
>TRBJ2-7|.|.|TRBV5-6
TGTGCCAGCACCCCCGGCGGCATCCGCTACGAGCAGTACTTC
CASTPGGIRYEQYF
>TRBJ2-7|.|TRBD1|TRBV4-1
TGCGCCAGCAGCCCGGGACAGGGGTCCTACGAGCAGTACTTC
CASSPGQGSYEQYF
>TRBJ2-1|.|TRBD2|TRBV7-8
TGTGCCAGCAGCTTAGGACTAGCGAATGAGCAGTTCTTC
CASSLGLANEQFF